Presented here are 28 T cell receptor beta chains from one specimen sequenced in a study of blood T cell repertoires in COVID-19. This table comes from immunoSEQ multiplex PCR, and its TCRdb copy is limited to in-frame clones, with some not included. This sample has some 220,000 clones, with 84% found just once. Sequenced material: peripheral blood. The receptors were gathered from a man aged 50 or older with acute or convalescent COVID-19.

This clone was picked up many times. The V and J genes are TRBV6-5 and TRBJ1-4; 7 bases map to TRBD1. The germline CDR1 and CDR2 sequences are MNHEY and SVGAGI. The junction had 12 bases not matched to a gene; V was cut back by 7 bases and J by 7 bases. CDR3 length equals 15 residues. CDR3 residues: CASKETAGGGEKLFF. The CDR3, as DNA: TGTGCCAGCAAAGAAACGGCAGGGGGAGGTGAAAAACTGTTTTTT.

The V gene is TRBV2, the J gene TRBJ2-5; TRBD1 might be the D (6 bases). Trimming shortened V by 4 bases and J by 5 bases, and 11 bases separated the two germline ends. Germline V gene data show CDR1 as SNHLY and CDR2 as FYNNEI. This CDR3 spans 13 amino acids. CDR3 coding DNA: TGTGCCAGCAGTGGACAGGCGCCCGAGACCCAGTACTTC. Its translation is CASSGQAPETQYF.

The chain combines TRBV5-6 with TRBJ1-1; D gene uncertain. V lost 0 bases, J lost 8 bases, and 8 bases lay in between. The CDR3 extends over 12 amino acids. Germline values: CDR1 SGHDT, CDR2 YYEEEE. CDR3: CASSLGHSEAFF. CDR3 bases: TGTGCCAGCAGCTTGGGTCACAGCGAAGCTTTCTTT.

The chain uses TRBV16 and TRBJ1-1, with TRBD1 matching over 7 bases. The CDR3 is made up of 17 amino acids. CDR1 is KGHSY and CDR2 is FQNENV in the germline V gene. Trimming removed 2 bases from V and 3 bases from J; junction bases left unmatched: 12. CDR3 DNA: TGTGCCAGCAGCCAAAGGGGGCCATCTGGGGCTTACACTGAAGCTTTCTTT. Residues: CASSQRGPSGAYTEAFF.

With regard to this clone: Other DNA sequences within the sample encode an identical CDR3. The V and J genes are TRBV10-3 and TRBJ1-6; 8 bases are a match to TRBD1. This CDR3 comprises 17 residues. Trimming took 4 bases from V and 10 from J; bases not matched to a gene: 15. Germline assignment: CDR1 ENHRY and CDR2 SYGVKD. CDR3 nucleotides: TGTGCCATCAGTGGGGGGACAGGAAGTGGCCGGAGATCACCCCTCCACTTT. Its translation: CAISGGTGSGRRSPLHF.

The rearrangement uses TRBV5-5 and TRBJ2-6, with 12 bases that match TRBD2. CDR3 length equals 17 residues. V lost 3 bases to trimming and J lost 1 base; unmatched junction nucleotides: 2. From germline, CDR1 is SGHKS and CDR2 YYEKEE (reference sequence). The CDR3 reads CASSWTSGTSGANVLTF. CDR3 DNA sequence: TGTGCCAGCAGCTGGACTAGCGGGACTTCTGGGGCCAACGTCCTGACTTTC.

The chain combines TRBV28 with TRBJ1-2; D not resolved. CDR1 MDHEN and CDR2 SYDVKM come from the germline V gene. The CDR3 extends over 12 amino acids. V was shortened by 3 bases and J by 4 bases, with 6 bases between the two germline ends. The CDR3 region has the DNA TGTGCCAGCAGTTTGGGCAGCTATGGCTACACCTTC. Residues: CASSLGSYGYTF.

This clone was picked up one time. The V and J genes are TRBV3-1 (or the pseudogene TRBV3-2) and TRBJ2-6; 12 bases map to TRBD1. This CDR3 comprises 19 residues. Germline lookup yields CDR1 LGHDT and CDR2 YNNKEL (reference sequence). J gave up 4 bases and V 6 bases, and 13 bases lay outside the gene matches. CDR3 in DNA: TGTGCCAGCAGTGACACCGGGACAGGGGGCGCGGGAGGGGCCAACGTCCTGACTTTC. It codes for CASSDTGTGGAGGANVLTF.

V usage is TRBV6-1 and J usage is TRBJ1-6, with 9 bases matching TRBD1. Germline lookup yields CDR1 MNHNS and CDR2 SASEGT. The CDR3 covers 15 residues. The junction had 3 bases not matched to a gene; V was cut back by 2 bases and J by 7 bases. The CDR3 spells CASSEQGQGNSPLHF. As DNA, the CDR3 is TGTGCCAGCAGTGAACAGGGACAGGGAAATTCACCCCTCCACTTT.

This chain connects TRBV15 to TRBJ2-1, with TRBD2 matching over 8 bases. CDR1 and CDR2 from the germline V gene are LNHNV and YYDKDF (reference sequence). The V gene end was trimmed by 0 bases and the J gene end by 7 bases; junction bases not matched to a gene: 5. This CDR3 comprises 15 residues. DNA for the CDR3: TGTGCCACCAGCAGAGAGCGGGGGGAGCGGAATGAGCAGTTCTTC. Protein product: CATSRERGERNEQFF.

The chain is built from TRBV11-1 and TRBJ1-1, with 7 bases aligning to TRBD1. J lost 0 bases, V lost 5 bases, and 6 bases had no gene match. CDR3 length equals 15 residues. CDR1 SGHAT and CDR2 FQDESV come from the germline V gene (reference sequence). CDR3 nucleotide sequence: TGTGCCAGCAGCGTACAGGGGCCCTTGAACACTGAAGCTTTCTTT. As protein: CASSVQGPLNTEAFF. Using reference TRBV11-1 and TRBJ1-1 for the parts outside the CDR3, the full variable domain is EAEVAQSPRYKITEKSQAVAFWCDPISGHATLYWYRQILGQGPELLVQFQDESVVDDSQLPKDRFSAERLKGVDSTLKIQPAELGDSAMYLCASSVQGPLNTEAFFGQGTRLTVV.

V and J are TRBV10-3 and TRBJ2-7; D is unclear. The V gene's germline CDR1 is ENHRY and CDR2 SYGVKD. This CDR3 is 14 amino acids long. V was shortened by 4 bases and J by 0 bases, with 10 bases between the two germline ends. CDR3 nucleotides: TGTGCCATCAGTGGGGCTCCGAGCTCCTACGAGCAGTACTTC. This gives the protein CAISGAPSSYEQYF.

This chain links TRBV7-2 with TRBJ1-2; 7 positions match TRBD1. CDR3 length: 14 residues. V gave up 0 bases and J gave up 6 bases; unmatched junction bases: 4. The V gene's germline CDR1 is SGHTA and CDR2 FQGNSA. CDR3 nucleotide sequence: TGTGCCAGCAGCTTAGCGACAGGGCCGGATGGCTACACCTTC. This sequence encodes CASSLATGPDGYTF.

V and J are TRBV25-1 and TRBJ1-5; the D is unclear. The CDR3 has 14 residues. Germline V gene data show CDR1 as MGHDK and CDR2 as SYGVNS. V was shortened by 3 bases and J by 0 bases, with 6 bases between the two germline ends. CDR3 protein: CASSEYYSNQPQHF. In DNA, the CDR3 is TGTGCCAGCAGTGAGTACTATAGCAATCAGCCCCAGCATTTT.

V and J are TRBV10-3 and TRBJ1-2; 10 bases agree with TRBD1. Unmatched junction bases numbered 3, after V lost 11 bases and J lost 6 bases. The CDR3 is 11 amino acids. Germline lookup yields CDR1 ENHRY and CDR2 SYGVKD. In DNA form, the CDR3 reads TGTGCCTCCGGACAGGGGGATGGCTACACCTTC. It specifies CASGQGDGYTF.

The chain's CDR3 is CASSPTGANEQFF. The CDR3 DNA follows: TGTGCCAGCAGCCCGACAGGGGCCAATGAGCAGTTCTTC. The V call is TRBV5-4, the J call TRBJ2-1; 8 nucleotides align to TRBD1. J gave up 6 bases and V 4 bases, and 3 bases lay outside the gene matches. The germline V gene has CDR1 SGHNT and CDR2 YYREEE (reference sequence). The CDR3 runs to 13 residues.

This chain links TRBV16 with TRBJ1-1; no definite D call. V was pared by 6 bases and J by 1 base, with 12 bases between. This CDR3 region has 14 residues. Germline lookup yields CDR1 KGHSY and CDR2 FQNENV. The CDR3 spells CASSRVTGNTEAFF. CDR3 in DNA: TGTGCCAGCAGTCGCGTTACGGGGAACACTGAAGCTTTCTTT.

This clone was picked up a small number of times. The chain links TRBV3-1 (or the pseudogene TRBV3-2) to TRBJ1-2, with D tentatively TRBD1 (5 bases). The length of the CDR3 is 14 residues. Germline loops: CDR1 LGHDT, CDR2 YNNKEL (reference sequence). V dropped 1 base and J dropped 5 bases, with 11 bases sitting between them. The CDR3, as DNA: TGTGCCAGCAGCCAAGCTGGGGGGAGGTATGGCTACACCTTC. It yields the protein CASSQAGGRYGYTF.

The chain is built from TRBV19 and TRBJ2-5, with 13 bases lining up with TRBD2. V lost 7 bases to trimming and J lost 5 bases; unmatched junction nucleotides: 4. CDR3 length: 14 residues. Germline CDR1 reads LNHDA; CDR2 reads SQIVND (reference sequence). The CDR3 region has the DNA TGTGCCAGTAAGGGACTAGCGGGAACCGAGACCCAGTACTTC. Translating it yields CASKGLAGTETQYF.

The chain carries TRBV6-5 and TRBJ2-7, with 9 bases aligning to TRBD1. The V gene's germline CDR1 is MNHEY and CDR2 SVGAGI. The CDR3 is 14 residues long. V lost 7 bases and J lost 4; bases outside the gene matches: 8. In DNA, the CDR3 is TGTGCCAGCACCAACGGACAGGGGTTTTACGAGCAGTACTTC. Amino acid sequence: CASTNGQGFYEQYF.

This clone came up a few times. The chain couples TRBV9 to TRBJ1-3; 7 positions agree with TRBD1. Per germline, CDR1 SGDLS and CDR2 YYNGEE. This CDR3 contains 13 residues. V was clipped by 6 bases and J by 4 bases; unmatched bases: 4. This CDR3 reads CASNTGEGNTIYF. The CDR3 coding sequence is TGTGCCAGCAACACAGGGGAGGGAAACACCATATATTTT.

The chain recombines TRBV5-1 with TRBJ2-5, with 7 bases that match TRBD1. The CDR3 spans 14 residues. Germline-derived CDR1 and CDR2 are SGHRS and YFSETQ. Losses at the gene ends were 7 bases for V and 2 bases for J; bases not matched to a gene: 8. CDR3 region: CASSLGQHQETQYF. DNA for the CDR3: TGCGCCAGCTCTCTGGGACAGCATCAAGAGACCCAGTACTTC.

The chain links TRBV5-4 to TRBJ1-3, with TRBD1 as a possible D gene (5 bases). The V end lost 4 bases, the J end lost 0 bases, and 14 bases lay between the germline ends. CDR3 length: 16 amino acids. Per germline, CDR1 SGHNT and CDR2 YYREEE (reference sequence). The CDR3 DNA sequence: TGTGCCAGCAGCATACAGCCTGGGGCCTCTGGAAACACCATATATTTT. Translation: CASSIQPGASGNTIYF.

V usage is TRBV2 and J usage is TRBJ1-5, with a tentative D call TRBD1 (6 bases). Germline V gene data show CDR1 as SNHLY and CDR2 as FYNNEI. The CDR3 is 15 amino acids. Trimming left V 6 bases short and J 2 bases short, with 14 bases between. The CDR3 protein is CASRPNRDGNQPQHF. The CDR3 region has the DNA TGTGCCAGCAGGCCTAACAGGGACGGCAATCAGCCCCAGCATTTT.

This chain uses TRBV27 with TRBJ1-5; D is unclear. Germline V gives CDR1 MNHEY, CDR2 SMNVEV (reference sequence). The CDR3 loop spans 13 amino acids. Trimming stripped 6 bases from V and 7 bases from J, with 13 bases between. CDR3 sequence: CASSPGWGQPQHF. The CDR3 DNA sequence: TGTGCCAGCAGCCCGGGATGGGGACAGCCCCAGCATTTT.

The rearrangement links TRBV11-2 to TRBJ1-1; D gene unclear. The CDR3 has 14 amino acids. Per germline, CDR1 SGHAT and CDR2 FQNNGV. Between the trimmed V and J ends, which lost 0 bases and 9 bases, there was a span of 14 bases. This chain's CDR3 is CASSLDYEGRKAFF. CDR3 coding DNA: TGTGCCAGCAGCTTAGATTATGAGGGCAGGAAAGCTTTCTTT.

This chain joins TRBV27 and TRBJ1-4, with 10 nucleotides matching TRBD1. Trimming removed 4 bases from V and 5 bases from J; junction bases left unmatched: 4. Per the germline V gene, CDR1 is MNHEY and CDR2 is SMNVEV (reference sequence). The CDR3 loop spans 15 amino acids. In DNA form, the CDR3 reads TGTGCCAGCAGTTCGACAGGGGGCGGGAATGAAAAACTGTTTTTT. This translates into CASSSTGGGNEKLFF.

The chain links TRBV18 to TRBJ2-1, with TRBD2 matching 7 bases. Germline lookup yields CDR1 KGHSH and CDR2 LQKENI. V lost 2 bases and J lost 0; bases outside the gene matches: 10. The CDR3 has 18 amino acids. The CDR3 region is CASSPGLLALSSYNEQFF. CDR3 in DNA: TGTGCCAGCTCACCAGGTCTACTAGCGCTTAGCTCCTACAATGAGCAGTTCTTC.